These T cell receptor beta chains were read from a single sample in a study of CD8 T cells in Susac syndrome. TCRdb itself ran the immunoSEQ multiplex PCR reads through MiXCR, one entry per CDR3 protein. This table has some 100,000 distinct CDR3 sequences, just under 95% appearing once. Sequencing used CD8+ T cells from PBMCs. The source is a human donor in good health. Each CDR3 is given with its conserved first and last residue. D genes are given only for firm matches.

CDR3nt: TGTGCCATCAGTGAAAGGCGGAACTACGAGCAGTACTTC; CDR3aa: CAISERRNYEQYF; v_gene: TRBV10-3; d_gene: .; j_gene: TRBJ2-7
CDR3nt: TGCAGCGTGCGATCGACAGGGGTGGATCAGCCCCAGCATTTT; CDR3aa: CSVRSTGVDQPQHF; v_gene: TRBV29-1; d_gene: TRBD1; j_gene: TRBJ1-5
CDR3nt: TGTGCCAGCAGTTACTCTTACCCGGACACTAACAATTCACCCCTCCACTTT; CDR3aa: CASSYSYPDTNNSPLHF; v_gene: TRBV6-5; d_gene: .; j_gene: TRBJ1-6
CDR3nt: TGCGCCAGCAGCTTGGTCGGAGGGGGTGAAAAACTGTTTTTT; CDR3aa: CASSLVGGGEKLFF; v_gene: TRBV5-1; d_gene: .; j_gene: TRBJ1-4
CDR3nt: TGTGCCAGCAGCCCCCGGGGGGTTACGGGGGCCAACGTCCTGACTTTC; CDR3aa: CASSPRGVTGANVLTF; v_gene: TRBV5-4; d_gene: TRBD2; j_gene: TRBJ2-6
CDR3nt: TGTGCCAGCAGCTTAGCCCGGACAGGGGGCACTGAAGCTTTCTTT; CDR3aa: CASSLARTGGTEAFF; v_gene: TRBV7-8; d_gene: TRBD1; j_gene: TRBJ1-1
CDR3nt: TGTGCCAGCAGCCTTCGGACAGGGGGAGGAGGCTACACCTTC; CDR3aa: CASSLRTGGGGYTF; v_gene: TRBV6-2/TRBV6-3; d_gene: TRBD1; j_gene: TRBJ1-2
CDR3nt: TGTGCCAGCAGCTTACTTACTGAAGCTTTCTTT; CDR3aa: CASSLLTEAFF; v_gene: TRBV7-2; d_gene: .; j_gene: TRBJ1-1
CDR3nt: TGTGCCAGCAGCTTGGTCTTCCCGCTAGGGCACTTC; CDR3aa: CASSLVFPLGHF; v_gene: TRBV5-6; d_gene: .; j_gene: TRBJ2-7
CDR3nt: TGTGCCAGCTCACCCGTCTTCGGGACAGGGGGAACAGATACGCAGTATTTT; CDR3aa: CASSPVFGTGGTDTQYF; v_gene: TRBV18; d_gene: TRBD1; j_gene: TRBJ2-3
CDR3nt: TGTGCCAGCAGCCCCAGGAGATCGAACACCGGGGAGCTGTTTTTT; CDR3aa: CASSPRRSNTGELFF; v_gene: TRBV6-6; d_gene: .; j_gene: TRBJ2-2
CDR3nt: TGCAGTGCTAGAGGACCGGGCTCTGGGGCCAACGTCCTGACTTTC; CDR3aa: CSARGPGSGANVLTF; v_gene: TRBV20-1; d_gene: .; j_gene: TRBJ2-6
CDR3nt: TGCGCCAGCAGCTTGGACACTAGCGGGAGAGACGAGCAGTACTTC; CDR3aa: CASSLDTSGRDEQYF; v_gene: TRBV5-1; d_gene: TRBD2; j_gene: TRBJ2-7
CDR3nt: TGCAGTGCTAGAGCACTAGCGGGGGGCCCCGAGACCCAGTACTTC; CDR3aa: CSARALAGGPETQYF; v_gene: TRBV20-1; d_gene: TRBD2; j_gene: TRBJ2-5
CDR3nt: TGTGCCAGCACTATACAGGGGGCGAGGTACAATGAGCAGTTCTTC; CDR3aa: CASTIQGARYNEQFF; v_gene: TRBV7-2; d_gene: TRBD1; j_gene: TRBJ2-1
CDR3nt: TGTGCCAGCCCTAGTTACACTGAAGCTTTCTTT; CDR3aa: CASPSYTEAFF; v_gene: TRBV6-1; d_gene: .; j_gene: TRBJ1-1
CDR3nt: TGTGCCAGCAGACCCCCGGGACTAGCGGGGGGTTCCAATGAGCAGTTCTTC; CDR3aa: CASRPPGLAGGSNEQFF; v_gene: TRBV27; d_gene: TRBD2; j_gene: TRBJ2-1
CDR3nt: TGCAGCGTTGCGGGCAGTAGCAATCAGCCCCAGCATTTT; CDR3aa: CSVAGSSNQPQHF; v_gene: TRBV29-1; d_gene: .; j_gene: TRBJ1-5
CDR3nt: TGTGCCTGTGACAGGGCGAACACTGAAGCTTTCTTT; CDR3aa: CACDRANTEAFF; v_gene: TRBV30; d_gene: TRBD1; j_gene: TRBJ1-1
CDR3nt: TGTGCCAGCAGCCCCGACGGCCCCTACTCACCCCTCCACTTT; CDR3aa: CASSPDGPYSPLHF; v_gene: TRBV7-3; d_gene: .; j_gene: TRBJ1-6
CDR3nt: TGTGCCAGTAGTCCGGGCGCGGAAGAGACCCAGTACTTC; CDR3aa: CASSPGAEETQYF; v_gene: TRBV19; d_gene: .; j_gene: TRBJ2-5
CDR3nt: TGTGCCAGCAGTTTTGGTCGGGGATGGCAGCCCCAGCATTTT; CDR3aa: CASSFGRGWQPQHF; v_gene: TRBV12-3/TRBV12-4; d_gene: .; j_gene: TRBJ1-5
CDR3nt: TGTGCCAGCAGCTTCAAGGGCTGGGGAGAGACCCAGTACTTC; CDR3aa: CASSFKGWGETQYF; v_gene: TRBV7-9; d_gene: .; j_gene: TRBJ2-5
CDR3nt: TGTGCCAGCAGCCAAGGGACCGCTGGTGGGACCCAGTACTTC; CDR3aa: CASSQGTAGGTQYF; v_gene: TRBV3-1; d_gene: .; j_gene: TRBJ2-5
CDR3nt: TGTGCCAGCAGCCCGGACGGCTTCTATGGCTACACCTTC; CDR3aa: CASSPDGFYGYTF; v_gene: TRBV7-2; d_gene: .; j_gene: TRBJ1-2
CDR3nt: TGTGCCAGTAGTATTCGAGCAGAGTTCTACGAGCAGTACTTC; CDR3aa: CASSIRAEFYEQYF; v_gene: TRBV19; d_gene: .; j_gene: TRBJ2-7